A single sample gave rise to the 5 T cell receptor beta chains below, sequenced in a study of cytomegalovirus exposure and HLA in healthy donors. Clones were sequenced by immunoSEQ multiplex PCR, and TCRdb holds only the in-frame ones, with some missing. The table shows about 98,000 clones, with 70% to 90% occurring only once. Sample: PBMCs. The receptors here all came from a woman aged 25 to 39 in good health and CMV-seronegative.

The J gene is TRBJ1-1, the V gene TRBV28, with TRBD1 identical over 7 bases. Germline CDR1 reads MDHEN; CDR2 reads SYDVKM. V gave up 6 bases and J gave up 4 bases; unmatched junction bases: 5. The CDR3 contains 13 residues. CDR3 sequence: CASSYPGGTEAFF. CDR3 bases: TGTGCCAGCAGCTACCCAGGGGGCACTGAAGCTTTCTTT.

The genes are TRBV7-8 and TRBJ1-1; D is possibly TRBD1 (5 bases). The CDR3 is 16 residues long. V lost 3 bases and J 1 base, leaving 15 bases between the germline ends. Germline V lookup: CDR1 SGHVS, CDR2 FQNEAQ. The CDR3 loop reads CASSFEERRGNTEAFF. CDR3 nucleotides: TGTGCCAGCAGCTTCGAGGAGAGGAGGGGGAACACTGAAGCTTTCTTT.

The rearrangement joins TRBV27 to TRBJ1-1; TRBD1 might be the D (5 bases). V lost 4 bases and J lost 1, with 16 bases in between. Germline assignment: CDR1 MNHEY and CDR2 SMNVEV (reference sequence). This CDR3 comprises 16 residues. This CDR3 is CASSSGRGFGNTEAFF. The CDR3 region has the DNA TGTGCCAGCAGTTCGGGCCGGGGGTTCGGGAACACTGAAGCTTTCTTT.

This clone was observed a few times. The V gene is TRBV7-3, the J gene TRBJ2-7, with D perhaps TRBD1 (5 bases). This CDR3 is built from 14 residues. CDR1 is SGHTA, CDR2 FQGTGA, per germline. Between the trimmed V and J ends, which lost 3 bases and 4 bases, there was a span of 13 bases. CDR3 region: CASSFATVSYEQYF. In nucleotides, the CDR3 is TGTGCCAGCAGCTTCGCGACAGTTTCATACGAGCAGTACTTC.

The chain couples TRBV18 to TRBJ2-1, with 12 bases that match TRBD2. This CDR3 spans 15 amino acids. Germline V gene sequence: CDR1 KGHSH, CDR2 LQKENI. V shed 3 bases, J shed 3 bases, and the junction held 0 bases outside the gene matches. The CDR3 protein is CASSPTSGGYNEQFF. DNA of the CDR3: TGTGCCAGCTCACCGACTAGCGGGGGCTACAATGAGCAGTTCTTC. The complete variable domain, with remaining parts taken from reference TRBV18 and TRBJ2-1, reads NAGVMQNPRHLVRRRGQEARLRCSPMKGHSHVYWYRQLPEEGLKFMVYLQKENIIDESGMPKERFSAEFPKEGPSILRIQQVVRGDSAAYFCASSPTSGGYNEQFFGPGTRLTVL.